A selection of T cell receptor beta chains follows, all from one sample in a study of post-analysis software for immune sequencing data. One entry per CDR3 protein, called by TCRdb with MiXCR from the PCR reads. The sample has 250,000 to 300,000 distinct CDR3 sequences; 35% to 45% are singletons. Sequenced sample: blood. These receptors all stem from a girl between 5 and 17 years old with multiple sclerosis. The CDR3 runs from the conserved cysteine through the conserved F or W. The D gene is left open where the match is weak. Expanded clones are given a class, and other clones once, few, many or no size at all.

16 TRBJ1-2 TRBV28 NA few CASRTKGLGKGGGYTF TGTGCCAGCAGAACGAAGGGACTAGGGAAGGGTGGTGGCTACACCTTC
14 TRBJ2-7 TRBV6-5 NA NA CASSQTVPTYEQYF TGTGCCAGCAGTCAGACAGTGCCCACCTACGAGCAGTACTTC
15 TRBJ2-1 TRBV7-9 TRBD1 NA CASSLAGTGTHEQFF TGTGCCAGCAGCTTGGCCGGGACAGGGACGCATGAGCAGTTCTTC
11 TRBJ1-1 TRBV20-1 NA NA CSARDLTEAFF TGCAGTGCTAGAGATCTCACTGAAGCTTTCTTT
12 TRBJ1-5 TRBV6-5 NA many CATAGPNQPQHF TGTGCCACCGCCGGGCCCAATCAGCCCCAGCATTTT
15 TRBJ2-7 TRBV5-1 NA NA CASSMRDLSSYEQYF TGCGCCAGCAGCATGAGGGACCTCTCGTCTTACGAGCAGTACTTC
18 TRBJ1-2 TRBV10-3 NA NA CAISLTWYQKMLGYGYTF TGTGCCATCAGCCTTACATGGTACCAGAAAATGTTGGGCTATGGCTACACCTTC
17 TRBJ2-1 TRBV29-1 TRBD2 many CSMERTSGSRSYNEQFF TGCAGCATGGAAAGGACTAGCGGGAGTCGGTCCTACAATGAGCAGTTCTTC
13 TRBJ1-5 TRBV4-2 NA few CASSQFSDQPQHF TGTGCCAGCAGCCAATTTTCGGATCAGCCCCAGCATTTT
14 TRBJ2-7 TRBV7-6 NA few CASSLVDDTYEQYF TGTGCCAGCAGCTTAGTCGACGACACCTACGAGCAGTACTTC
16 TRBJ2-5 TRBV29-1 TRBD1 many CGVERRTGDVLGTQYF TGCGGCGTTGAGCGCAGGACAGGGGATGTCCTGGGGACCCAGTACTTC
16 TRBJ2-1 TRBV12-3/TRBV12-4 NA many CASSSGARSSYNEQFF TGTGCCAGCAGTTCCGGAGCCAGAAGCTCCTACAATGAGCAGTTCTTC
15 TRBJ2-3 TRBV25-1 NA many CASSDRWGVPDTQYF TGTGCCAGCAGTGACCGCTGGGGGGTCCCAGATACGCAGTATTTT
13 TRBJ1-1 TRBV6-1 NA many CASSHQPNTEAFF TGTGCCAGCAGCCATCAGCCAAACACTGAAGCTTTCTTT
14 TRBJ2-1 TRBV7-3 TRBD2 many CASSSGTNYNEQFF TGTGCCAGCAGCTCCGGGACTAACTACAATGAGCAGTTCTTC
13 TRBJ2-3 TRBV29-1 NA many CSVEVGTGDTQYF TGCAGCGTTGAGGTCGGAACAGGAGATACGCAGTATTTT
13 TRBJ1-4 TRBV18 NA many CASSEQENEKLFF TGTGCCAGCTCCGAACAAGAAAATGAAAAACTGTTTTTT
12 TRBJ1-1 TRBV28 NA NA CASSFTGLGAFF TGTGCCAGCAGTTTCACAGGGTTGGGGGCTTTCTTT
14 TRBJ2-7 TRBV12-3/TRBV12-4 TRBD1 NA CASSLETGEDEQYF TGTGCCAGCAGCTTGGAGACAGGGGAGGACGAGCAGTACTTC
15 TRBJ2-2 TRBV29-1 NA many CSVSSGTVNTGELFF TGCAGCGTTTCCTCCGGGACGGTAAACACCGGGGAGCTGTTTTTT
17 TRBJ2-1 TRBV5-1 TRBD1 many CASSLALGTGMSNEQFF TGCGCCAGCAGCTTGGCTCTCGGGACAGGGATGTCCAATGAGCAGTTCTTC
14 TRBJ2-4 TRBV15 NA many CATSRDVQGAIQYF TGTGCCACCAGCAGAGATGTACAGGGAGCCATTCAGTACTTC
14 TRBJ1-2 TRBV28 NA NA CASSLLKGRIGYTF TGTGCCAGCAGTTTATTAAAGGGTCGGATCGGCTACACCTTC
14 TRBJ1-1 TRBV15 TRBD1 once CATSGIRDRTEAFF TGTGCCACCAGCGGTATCCGGGACAGGACTGAAGCTTTCTTT
15 TRBJ2-6 TRBV7-8 NA NA CASSLVGTGANVLTF TGTGCCAGCAGCTTAGTGGGGACCGGGGCCAACGTCCTGACTTTC